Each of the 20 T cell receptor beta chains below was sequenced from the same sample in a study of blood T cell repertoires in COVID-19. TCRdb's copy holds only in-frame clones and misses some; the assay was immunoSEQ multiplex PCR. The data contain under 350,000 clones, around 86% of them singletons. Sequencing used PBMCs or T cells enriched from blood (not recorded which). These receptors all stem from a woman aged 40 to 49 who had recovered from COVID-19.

CDR3 region: CASSLQGRDTEAFF. The CDR3 bases are TGTGCCAGCAGCTTACAGGGCCGTGACACTGAAGCTTTCTTT. The genes are TRBV3-1 (or the pseudogene TRBV3-2) and TRBJ1-1, with D possibly being TRBD1 (6 bases). Germline CDR1 and CDR2: LGHDT and YNNKEL (reference sequence). Trimming took 5 bases from V and 3 from J, leaving 13 bases between them. The CDR3 has 14 residues.

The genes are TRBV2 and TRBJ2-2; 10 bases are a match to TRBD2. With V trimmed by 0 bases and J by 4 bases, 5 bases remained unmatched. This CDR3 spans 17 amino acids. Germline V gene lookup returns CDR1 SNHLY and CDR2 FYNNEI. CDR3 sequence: CASSEAKTSGTTGELFF. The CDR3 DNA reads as TGTGCCAGCAGTGAAGCCAAAACTAGCGGGACCACCGGGGAGCTGTTTTTT.

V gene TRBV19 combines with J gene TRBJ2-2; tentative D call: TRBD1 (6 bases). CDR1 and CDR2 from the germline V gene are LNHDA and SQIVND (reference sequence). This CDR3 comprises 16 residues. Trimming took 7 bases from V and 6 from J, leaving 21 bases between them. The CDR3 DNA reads TGTGCCAGTACCCCACCCCAGGGACATTTTTCCGGGGAGCTGTTTTTT. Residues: CASTPPQGHFSGELFF.

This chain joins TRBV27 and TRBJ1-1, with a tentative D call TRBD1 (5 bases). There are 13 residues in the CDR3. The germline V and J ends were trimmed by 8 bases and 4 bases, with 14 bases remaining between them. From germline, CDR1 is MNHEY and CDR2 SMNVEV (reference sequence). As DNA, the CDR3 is TGTGCCAGCCGGCTTATGGGGGGCACTGAAGCTTTCTTT. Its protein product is CASRLMGGTEAFF.

In DNA, the CDR3 is TGCGCCAGCAGTGAAGAGGGATGCTTAACCTACGAGCAGTACTTC. Translating gives CASSEEGCLTYEQYF. The chain couples TRBV10-1 to TRBJ2-7; D perhaps matches TRBD2 (5 bases). The CDR3 has 15 residues. Trimming pared 3 bases from V and 2 bases from J, leaving 14 bases between. Germline V lookup: CDR1 WNHNN, CDR2 SYGVQD (reference sequence).

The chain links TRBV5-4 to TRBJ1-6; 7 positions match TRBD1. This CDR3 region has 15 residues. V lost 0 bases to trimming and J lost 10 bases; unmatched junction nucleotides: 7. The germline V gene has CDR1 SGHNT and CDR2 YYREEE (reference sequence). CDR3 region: CASSLVGDSWSPLHF. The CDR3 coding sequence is TGTGCCAGCAGCTTGGTCGGGGACAGCTGGTCACCCCTCCACTTT. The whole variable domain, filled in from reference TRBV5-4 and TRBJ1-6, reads ETGVTQSPTHLIKTRGQQVTLRCSSQSGHNTVSWYQQALGQGPQFIFQYYREEENGRGNFPPRFSGLQFPNYSSELNVNALELDDSALYLCASSLVGDSWSPLHFGNGTRLTVT.

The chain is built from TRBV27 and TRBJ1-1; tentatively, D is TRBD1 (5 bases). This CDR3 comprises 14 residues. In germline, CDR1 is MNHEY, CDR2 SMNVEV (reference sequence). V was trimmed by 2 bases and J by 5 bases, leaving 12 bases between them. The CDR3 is CASSLGGGRTEAFF. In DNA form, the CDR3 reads TGTGCCAGCAGTTTAGGGGGGGGAAGGACTGAAGCTTTCTTT.

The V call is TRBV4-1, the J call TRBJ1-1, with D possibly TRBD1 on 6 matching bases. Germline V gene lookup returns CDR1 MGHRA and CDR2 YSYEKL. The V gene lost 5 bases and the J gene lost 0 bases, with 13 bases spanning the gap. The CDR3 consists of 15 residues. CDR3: CASSARDILNTEAFF. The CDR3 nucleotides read TGCGCCAGCAGCGCCCGGGACATATTGAACACTGAAGCTTTCTTT.

DNA of the CDR3: TGTGCCAGCAGCTACGCGGACTTTGTGGACAGGGGGCGATCGAACTATGGCTACACCTTC. Amino acid sequence: CASSYADFVDRGRSNYGYTF. This chain joins TRBV6-6 and TRBJ1-2; 11 bases map to TRBD1. The CDR3 is made up of 20 amino acids. Germline-derived CDR1 and CDR2 are MNHNY and SVGAGI (reference sequence). Trimming cost V 6 bases and J 2 bases; bases outside gene matches: 20.

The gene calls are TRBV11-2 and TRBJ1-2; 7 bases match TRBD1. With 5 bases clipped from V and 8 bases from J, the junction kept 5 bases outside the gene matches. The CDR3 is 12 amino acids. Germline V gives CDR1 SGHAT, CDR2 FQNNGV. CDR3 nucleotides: TGTGCCAGCAGCACCGACAGGGAAGGCTACACCTTC. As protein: CASSTDREGYTF.

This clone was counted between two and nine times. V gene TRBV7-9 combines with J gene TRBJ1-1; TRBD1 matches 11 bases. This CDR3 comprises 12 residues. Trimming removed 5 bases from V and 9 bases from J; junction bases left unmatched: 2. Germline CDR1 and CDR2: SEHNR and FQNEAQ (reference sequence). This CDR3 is CASSRTGGKAFF. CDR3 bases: TGTGCCAGCAGCCGGACAGGGGGCAAAGCTTTCTTT.

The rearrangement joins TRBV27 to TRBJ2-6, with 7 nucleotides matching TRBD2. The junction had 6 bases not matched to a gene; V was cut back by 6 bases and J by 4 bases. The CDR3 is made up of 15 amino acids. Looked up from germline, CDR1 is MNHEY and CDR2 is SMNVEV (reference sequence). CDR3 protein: CASSFGGSGANVLTF. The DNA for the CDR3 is TGTGCCAGCAGCTTCGGGGGGTCAGGGGCCAACGTCCTGACTTTC.

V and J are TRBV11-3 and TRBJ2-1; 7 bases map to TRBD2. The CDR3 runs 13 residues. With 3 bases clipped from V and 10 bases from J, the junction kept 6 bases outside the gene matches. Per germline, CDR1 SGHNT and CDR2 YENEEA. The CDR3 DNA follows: TGTGCCAGCAGCTTGGGCGGGAGAGACGAGCAGTTCTTC. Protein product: CASSLGGRDEQFF. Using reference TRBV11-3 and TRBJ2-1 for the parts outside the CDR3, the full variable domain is EAGVVQSPRYKIIEKKQPVAFWCNPISGHNTLYWYLQNLGQGPELLIRYENEEAVDDSQLPKDRFSAERLKGVDSTLKIQPAELGDSAVYLCASSLGGRDEQFFGPGTRLTVL.

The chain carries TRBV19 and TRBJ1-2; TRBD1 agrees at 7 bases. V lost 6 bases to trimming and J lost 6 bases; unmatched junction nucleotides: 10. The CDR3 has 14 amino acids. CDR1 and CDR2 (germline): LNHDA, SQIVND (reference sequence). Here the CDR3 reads CASRPTGEFNGYTF. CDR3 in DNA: TGTGCCAGTAGACCTACAGGGGAATTCAATGGCTACACCTTC. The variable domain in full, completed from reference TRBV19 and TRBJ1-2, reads DGGITQSPKYLFRKEGQNVTLSCEQNLNHDAMYWYRQDPGQGLRLIYYSQIVNDFQKGDIAEGYSVSREKKESFPLTVTSAQKNPTAFYLCASRPTGEFNGYTFGSGTRLTVV.

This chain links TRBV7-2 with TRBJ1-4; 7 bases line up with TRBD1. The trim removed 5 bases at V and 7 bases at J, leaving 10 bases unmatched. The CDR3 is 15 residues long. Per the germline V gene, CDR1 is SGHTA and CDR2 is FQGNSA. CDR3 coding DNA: TGTGCCAGCAGCCTACGGGGACAGCGAGGTGAAAAACTGTTTTTT. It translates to CASSLRGQRGEKLFF.

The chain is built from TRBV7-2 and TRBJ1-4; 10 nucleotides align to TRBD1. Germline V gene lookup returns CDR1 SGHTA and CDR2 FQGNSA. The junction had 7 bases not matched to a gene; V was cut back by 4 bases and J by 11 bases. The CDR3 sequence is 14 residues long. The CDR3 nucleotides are TGTGCCAGCAGCTGGAACCGGGACAGGGGTAAACTGTTTTTT. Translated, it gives CASSWNRDRGKLFF.

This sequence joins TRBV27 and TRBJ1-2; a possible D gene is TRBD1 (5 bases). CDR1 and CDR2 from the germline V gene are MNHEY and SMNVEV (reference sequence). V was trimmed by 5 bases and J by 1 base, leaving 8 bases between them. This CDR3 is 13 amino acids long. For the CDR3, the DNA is TGTGCCAGCAGTCGACAGAATAACTATGGCTACACCTTC. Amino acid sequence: CASSRQNNYGYTF.

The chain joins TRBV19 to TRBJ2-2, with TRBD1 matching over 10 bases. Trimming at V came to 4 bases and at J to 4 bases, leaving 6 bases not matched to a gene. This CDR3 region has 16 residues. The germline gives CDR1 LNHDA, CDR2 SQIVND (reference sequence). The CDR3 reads CASSRKTGGSTGELFF. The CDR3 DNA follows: TGTGCCAGTAGTAGAAAGACAGGGGGCAGCACCGGGGAGCTGTTTTTT.

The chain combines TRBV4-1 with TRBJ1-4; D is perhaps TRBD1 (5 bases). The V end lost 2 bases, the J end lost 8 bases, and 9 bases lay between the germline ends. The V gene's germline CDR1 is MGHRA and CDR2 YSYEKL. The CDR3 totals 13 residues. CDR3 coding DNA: TGCGCCAGCAGCCAACGGGGGAACGAAAAACTGTTTTTT. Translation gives CASSQRGNEKLFF.

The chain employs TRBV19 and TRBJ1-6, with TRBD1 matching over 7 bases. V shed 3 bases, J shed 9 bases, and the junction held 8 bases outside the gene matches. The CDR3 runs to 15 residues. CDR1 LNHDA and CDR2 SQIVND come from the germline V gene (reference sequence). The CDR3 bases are TGTGCCAGTAGTATTGGACAGGAGTTCGGTTCACCCCTCCACTTT. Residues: CASSIGQEFGSPLHF.